Listed here are 25 T cell receptor beta chains from one sample, sequenced in a study of CD8 T cells in ankylosing spondylitis. These TCRs' antigens remain unknown. Overall study results and limits: There was a TCR beta motif, made of several highly homologous variants, that appeared characteristic of ankylosing spondylitis blood.

TCRdb fed the 5' RACE reads into MiXCR, producing one record per CDR3 protein. This sample carries 700,000 to 1,000,000 distinct CDR3 sequences, 12% of them seen once, and the ten largest clones take under 0.6%. Specimen: blood, either unsorted or a sorted T cell fraction (not recorded which). These receptors all come from a male donor with ankylosing spondylitis.

This clonotype was seen many times. J is TRBJ1-2 and V is TRBV12-3 or TRBV12-4; 7 bases agree with TRBD1. Trimming took 2 bases from V and 2 from J; bases not matched to a gene: 2. The CDR3 is made up of 14 amino acids. The CDR3 DNA sequence: TGTGCCAGCAGTTTAACAGGGGCCAACTATGGCTACACCTTC. Translation: CASSLTGANYGYTF.

V and J are TRBV10-3 and TRBJ1-5, with D unresolved. Germline V CDR1 and CDR2: ENHRY, SYGVKD. The CDR3 extends over 14 amino acids. Trimming took off 4 bases at V and 8 bases at J, with 15 bases between the two ends. This CDR3 is CAISGSGEGKPQHF. The CDR3 region has the DNA TGTGCCATCAGTGGCTCCGGGGAAGGGAAGCCCCAGCATTTT.

V and J are TRBV20-1 and TRBJ1-2; D unclear. Germline V CDR1 and CDR2: DFQATT, SNEGSKA (reference sequence). The CDR3 has 10 amino acids. The V end lost 6 bases, the J end lost 6 bases, and 8 bases lay between the germline ends. The CDR3 DNA reads TGCAGTGCCCAGCTCGATGGCTACACCTTC. As protein: CSAQLDGYTF.

The sample holds a few counts of this clonotype. The chain employs TRBV6-2 or TRBV6-3 and TRBJ2-1, with 7 bases aligning to TRBD2. The V and J ends lost 6 bases and 4 bases, in that order; junction bases with no gene match: 18. The CDR3 has 18 amino acids. Germline CDR1 and CDR2: MNHEY and SVGEGT. As DNA, the CDR3 is TGTGCCAGCAGCTACATGGGGCGGGAGTCCCCCCCTTACAATGAGCAGTTCTTC. Translated, it gives CASSYMGRESPPYNEQFF.

The rearrangement joins TRBV6-1 to TRBJ1-2; D is uncertain. This CDR3 contains 15 residues. Germline-derived CDR1 and CDR2 are MNHNS and SASEGT. The ends were cut back, 6 bases at V and 4 bases at J, with 18 bases in the middle. CDR3 region: CASSPDRSYFYGYTF. CDR3 DNA: TGTGCCAGCAGCCCTGATAGAAGCTACTTCTATGGCTACACCTTC.

The chain uses TRBV7-3 and TRBJ2-1; 9 bases are shared with TRBD2. This CDR3 is 15 amino acids long. V shed 5 bases and J 0 bases; nucleotides not matched to a gene: 2. From germline, CDR1 is SGHTA and CDR2 FQGTGA. CDR3 region: CASSGSGSSYNEQFF. In DNA, the CDR3 is TGTGCCAGCAGCGGTAGCGGGAGCTCCTACAATGAGCAGTTCTTC.

The chain couples TRBV5-1 to TRBJ2-1, with TRBD2 matching over 10 bases. The germline V gene encodes CDR1 SGHRS and CDR2 YFSETQ. The CDR3 loop spans 17 amino acids. V trimming: 0 bases; J trimming: 3 bases; junction bases outside the gene matches: 6. This chain's CDR3 is CASSLGESSGSYNEQFF. The CDR3 DNA follows: TGCGCCAGCAGCTTGGGGGAATCTAGCGGGAGCTACAATGAGCAGTTCTTC.

Only a few counts were recorded for this clonotype. The gene calls are TRBV20-1 and TRBJ2-1; D is possibly TRBD1 or TRBD2 (5 bases each). From germline, CDR1 is DFQATT and CDR2 SNEGSKA (reference sequence). CDR3 length: 16 residues. Deletions cut 1 base from V and 0 bases from J, with 13 bases between. This CDR3 reads CSARARDHYSYNEQFF. The DNA for the CDR3 is TGCAGTGCTAGAGCCCGGGACCACTACTCCTACAATGAGCAGTTCTTC.

CDR3: CASSPPAVHEQFF. CDR3 coding DNA: TGTGCCAGCAGCCCGCCAGCCGTTCATGAGCAGTTCTTC. The genes are TRBV9 and TRBJ2-1, with unresolved D. CDR1 SGDLS and CDR2 YYNGEE come from the germline V gene. The CDR3 runs 13 residues. Deletions cut 4 bases from V and 8 bases from J, with 13 bases between.

This chain links TRBV5-6 with TRBJ2-3; TRBD2 matches at 8 bases. V trimming: 4 bases; J trimming: 1 base; junction bases outside the gene matches: 11. Germline V gene lookup returns CDR1 SGHDT and CDR2 YYEEEE. The CDR3 sequence is 17 residues long. Here the CDR3 reads CASSPLMGSGGTDTQYF. In DNA, the CDR3 is TGTGCCAGCAGCCCTTTAATGGGTAGCGGGGGCACAGATACGCAGTATTTT.

The V gene is TRBV5-1, the J gene TRBJ1-2; no definite D call. Germline CDR1 and CDR2: SGHRS and YFSETQ. This CDR3 is built from 13 residues. The V and J ends lost 5 bases and 2 bases respectively, with 10 bases between them. The CDR3 coding sequence is TGCGCCAGCAGACGAGACACAAACTATGGCTACACCTTC. Protein product: CASRRDTNYGYTF.

The chain recombines TRBV15 with TRBJ1-5; D unclear. Germline CDR1 is LNHNV and CDR2 is YYDKDF (reference sequence). The CDR3 consists of 16 residues. The ends were cut back, 0 bases at V and 0 bases at J, with 9 bases in the middle. The CDR3 DNA is TGTGCCACCAGCAGAGATTCATGGTATAGCAATCAGCCCCAGCATTTT. Translation gives CATSRDSWYSNQPQHF.

The gene calls are TRBV5-1 and TRBJ2-3; 8 bases fit TRBD2. Germline-derived CDR1 and CDR2 are SGHRS and YFSETQ. This CDR3 spans 17 amino acids. J was trimmed by 2 bases and V by 4 bases; bases with no gene match: 12. The CDR3 loop is CASSAMGLESLTDTQYF. The CDR3 nucleotides read TGCGCCAGCAGCGCGATGGGACTAGAATCCCTCACAGATACGCAGTATTTT. Looking up the rest from reference TRBV5-1 and TRBJ2-3 gives the full variable domain: KAGVTQTPRYLIKTRGQQVTLSCSPISGHRSVSWYQQTPGQGLQFLFEYFSETQRNKGNFPGRFSGRQFSNSRSEMNVSTLELGDSALYLCASSAMGLESLTDTQYFGPGTRLTVL.

The table lists this clonotype with a few counts. The chain uses TRBV20-1 and TRBJ2-1; 9 bases line up with TRBD2. J was trimmed by 6 bases and V by 6 bases; bases with no gene match: 9. Germline V gene lookup returns CDR1 DFQATT and CDR2 SNEGSKA (reference sequence). The CDR3 sequence is 14 residues long. The CDR3 nucleotides read TGCAGTGCCCAGCGGGAGGCCGTCCGCAATGAGCAGTTCTTC. Translated: CSAQREAVRNEQFF.

The rearrangement uses TRBV7-2 and TRBJ2-7, with D possibly TRBD1 on 7 matching bases. The CDR3 covers 14 residues. Per the germline V gene, CDR1 is SGHTA and CDR2 is FQGNSA. V gave up 11 bases and J gave up 5 bases, with 22 bases separating them. For the CDR3, the DNA is TGTGCCGGGGGGCAGAACAGGGGTTCCCACGAGCAGTACTTC. Amino acids: CAGGQNRGSHEQYF.

This clonotype was observed a few times. The J gene is TRBJ2-1, the V gene TRBV20-1, with 9 bases matching TRBD2. V dropped 6 bases and J dropped 1; count of bases not matched to a gene: 10. The germline CDR1 and CDR2 sequences are DFQATT and SNEGSKA (reference sequence). The CDR3 is 16 amino acids. CDR3 in amino acids: CSARLFSGRSYNEQFF. CDR3 nucleotides: TGCAGTGCGAGACTCTTTAGCGGGAGATCCTACAATGAGCAGTTCTTC.

This clonotype was picked up a small number of times. The chain has TRBV7-9 and TRBJ1-4; D unclear. There are 15 residues in the CDR3. Germline V lookup: CDR1 SEHNR, CDR2 FQNEAQ (reference sequence). The V end lost 5 bases, the J end lost 8 bases, and 18 bases lay between the germline ends. The CDR3 here is CASSPREDLSEKLFF. In DNA form, the CDR3 reads TGTGCCAGCAGCCCCCGTGAGGATTTAAGCGAAAAACTGTTTTTT.

The V and J genes are TRBV6-2 or TRBV6-3 and TRBJ1-1, with no clear D. Germline loops: CDR1 MNHEY, CDR2 SVGEGT. This CDR3 is 17 amino acids long. V dropped 4 bases and J dropped 4 bases, with 22 bases sitting between them. For the CDR3, the DNA is TGTGCCAGCAGTTCCCTCCGGGGAGCCAATCTGCGCACTGAAGCTTTCTTT. Its protein product is CASSSLRGANLRTEAFF.

J is TRBJ2-3 and V is TRBV29-1; D is tentatively TRBD1 or TRBD2 (5 bases each). Germline assignment: CDR1 SQVTM and CDR2 ANQGSEA. The CDR3 runs 15 residues. V was shortened by 7 bases and J by 3 bases, with 20 bases between the two germline ends. The CDR3 protein is CSARTGTRGTDTQYF. In nucleotides, the CDR3 is TGCAGCGCCCGGACCGGGACCCGAGGGACAGATACGCAGTATTTT.

This clonotype was detected only a few times. The J gene is TRBJ1-6, the V gene TRBV7-2, with D hard to call. CDR3 size: 15 residues. The V gene lost 0 bases and the J gene lost 2 bases, with 5 bases spanning the gap. Germline assignment: CDR1 SGHTA and CDR2 FQGNSA. CDR3 coding DNA: TGTGCCAGCAGCTTAGCCGGGACCTATAATTCACCCCTCCACTTT. This codes for CASSLAGTYNSPLHF.

This clonotype appeared a few times. J is TRBJ2-3 and V is TRBV6-5, with TRBD2 identical over 9 bases. Trimming cost V 4 bases and J 2 bases; bases outside gene matches: 4. The CDR3 runs to 15 residues. Germline V gene data show CDR1 as MNHEY and CDR2 as SVGAGI. The DNA of the CDR3 is TGTGCCAGCAGTTCGCGACTAGCGGTCACAGATACGCAGTATTTT. Its translation is CASSSRLAVTDTQYF.

The chain couples TRBV6-5 to TRBJ2-2; D remains ambiguous. Germline CDR1 is MNHEY and CDR2 is SVGAGI. CDR3 size: 15 residues. The germline V and J ends were trimmed by 2 bases and 9 bases, with 16 bases remaining between them. The CDR3 spells CASSYGVTPEWELFF. The CDR3 nucleotides read TGTGCCAGCAGTTACGGGGTAACCCCCGAATGGGAGCTGTTTTTT.

This clonotype occurred many times. CDR3 coding DNA: TGTGCCAGCAGCCAGGCAGGTTACACTGAAGCTTTCTTT. As protein: CASSQAGYTEAFF. V is TRBV3-1 and J is TRBJ1-1, with D uncertain. The CDR3 runs 13 residues. V lost 3 bases to trimming and J lost 3 bases, with 8 bases between them. Germline CDR1 and CDR2: LGHDT and YNNKEL (reference sequence).

This clonotype was seen a few times. The rearrangement links TRBV20-1 to TRBJ2-1, with D perhaps matching TRBD2 (6 bases). Germline values: CDR1 DFQATT, CDR2 SNEGSKA (reference sequence). V was pared by 8 bases and J by 3 bases, with 20 bases between. The CDR3 runs 15 residues. In DNA, the CDR3 is TGCAGTTCAGGCGGAGCGGGTTCAAGCTACAATGAGCAGTTCTTC. Its translation is CSSGGAGSSYNEQFF.

The table lists this clonotype with a few counts. This chain links TRBV5-1 with TRBJ1-2; possible D gene TRBD1, 5 bases. The germline gives CDR1 SGHRS, CDR2 YFSETQ. The CDR3 length is 14 residues. V lost 4 bases to trimming and J lost 4 bases, with 14 bases between them. CDR3 residues: CASSPQGEGYGYTF. The CDR3 nucleotides read TGCGCCAGCAGCCCACAAGGGGAGGGCTATGGCTACACCTTC.